What follows are 21 T cell receptor beta chains derived from one specimen sequenced in a study of Tregs in tolerant kidney transplant recipients. Repertoires were generated with immunoSEQ multiplex PCR, while TCRdb's copy carries only in-frame clones and drops some. The sample shows about 52,000 clones, 91% of them seen only once. The nonmyeloablative bone marrow transplants came from related graft donors, with transient mixed chimerism. Specimen: CD8+ T cells from blood (PBMCs), collected 24 months after the transplant. These receptors came from a human patient who received a combined kidney and bone marrow transplant. A subset of T cells may come from the graft donor.

This chain connects TRBV9 to TRBJ2-7, with 9 bases lining up with TRBD1. The germline CDR1 and CDR2 sequences are SGDLS and YYNGEE. Unmatched junction bases numbered 2, after V lost 3 bases and J lost 7 bases. CDR3 length: 12 amino acids. The CDR3 is CASSGQGGEQYF. The CDR3 region has the DNA TGTGCCAGCAGCGGACAGGGGGGTGAGCAGTACTTC.

The chain combines TRBV27 with TRBJ2-7, with no clear D. CDR1 is MNHEY, CDR2 SMNVEV, per germline (reference sequence). The CDR3 totals 15 residues. Trimming removed 3 bases at V and 4 bases at J, with 16 bases between. The chain's CDR3 is CASSFHGFGIYEQYF. In DNA form, the CDR3 reads TGTGCCAGCAGTTTTCACGGGTTCGGTATTTACGAGCAGTACTTC.

The chain employs TRBV19 and TRBJ2-7, with TRBD1 matching over 9 bases. After removal of 0 bases from V and 1 base from J, the junction contained 7 bases not matched to a gene. The CDR3 consists of 17 residues. Germline V gene sequence: CDR1 LNHDA, CDR2 SQIVND (reference sequence). The CDR3 is CASSIDMTGTGSYEQYF. In DNA, the CDR3 is TGTGCCAGTAGTATAGACATGACCGGGACAGGGTCCTACGAGCAGTACTTC.

This chain uses TRBV30 with TRBJ2-5; 7 bases match TRBD1. This CDR3 region has 13 residues. The germline CDR1 and CDR2 sequences are GTSNPN and SVGIG (reference sequence). J was trimmed by 4 bases and V by 1 base; bases with no gene match: 3. The DNA of the CDR3 is TGTGCCTGGAGTGGACAGGGCGGAGAGACCCAGTACTTC. Its translation: CAWSGQGGETQYF.

DNA of the CDR3: TGTGCCAGCAGTTTTGTTGGGGAGGGCACAGATACGCAGTATTTT. As protein: CASSFVGEGTDTQYF. This chain links TRBV28 with TRBJ2-3; a weak D match, TRBD2 (6 bases). There are 15 residues in the CDR3. Germline CDR1 reads MDHEN; CDR2 reads SYDVKM. Trimming left V 3 bases short and J 1 base short, with 11 bases between.

The gene calls are TRBV7-3 and TRBJ1-1; 10 positions agree with TRBD1. This CDR3 comprises 13 residues. The V gene end was trimmed by 8 bases and the J gene end by 1 base; junction bases not matched to a gene: 1. Germline V gives CDR1 SGHTA, CDR2 FQGTGA. The CDR3 region is CASGQGENTEAFF. In nucleotides, the CDR3 is TGTGCCAGCGGACAGGGGGAGAACACTGAAGCTTTCTTT.

V usage is TRBV2 and J usage is TRBJ2-1, with D tentatively TRBD1 (5 bases). V was pared by 8 bases and J by 2 bases, with 7 bases between. This CDR3 is 12 amino acids long. Germline-derived CDR1 and CDR2 are SNHLY and FYNNEI. The CDR3 reads CASGQTYNEQFF. In DNA form, the CDR3 reads TGTGCCAGCGGACAAACCTACAATGAGCAGTTCTTC.

The chain recombines TRBV7-2 with TRBJ2-5, with D uncertain. CDR1 SGHTA and CDR2 FQGNSA come from the germline V gene. V was pared by 5 bases and J by 2 bases, with 15 bases between. CDR3 length equals 15 residues. CDR3 DNA: TGTGCCAGCAGCCTAAGTACTCACCTGCAAGAGACCCAGTACTTC. Its protein is CASSLSTHLQETQYF.

This rearrangement joins TRBV11-3 to TRBJ1-1; 8 nucleotides line up with TRBD1. Trimming took 5 bases from V and 3 from J; bases not matched to a gene: 14. Germline V gene sequence: CDR1 SGHNT, CDR2 YENEEA. This CDR3 contains 17 residues. The CDR3 loop reads CASSPPRGRDLDTEAFF. In nucleotides, the CDR3 is TGTGCCAGCAGCCCCCCCAGGGGGCGAGATTTGGACACTGAAGCTTTCTTT.

The CDR3 spells CSADRGPGEQYF. CDR3 nucleotide sequence: TGCAGCGCTGACAGGGGCCCGGGTGAGCAGTACTTC. The J gene is TRBJ2-7, the V gene TRBV29-1; 8 nucleotides agree with TRBD1. J was trimmed by 7 bases and V by 7 bases; bases with no gene match: 9. The CDR3 spans 12 residues. The V gene's germline CDR1 is SQVTM and CDR2 ANQGSEA.

The V call is TRBV7-2, the J call TRBJ1-2, with D possibly TRBD1 on 6 matching bases. The germline gives CDR1 SGHTA, CDR2 FQGNSA. The CDR3 is 12 residues long. Trimming took 10 bases from V and 4 from J, leaving 13 bases between them. CDR3 sequence reads: CAIERGGYGYTF. CDR3 nucleotide sequence: TGTGCCATCGAGAGAGGGGGCTATGGCTACACCTTC.

The chain is built from TRBV30 and TRBJ2-1; 10 bases line up with TRBD2. Losses at the gene ends were 5 bases for V and 9 bases for J; bases not matched to a gene: 4. Germline V gives CDR1 GTSNPN, CDR2 SVGIG (reference sequence). The CDR3 loop spans 12 amino acids. The CDR3 sequence: CAWQGLALEQFF. DNA of the CDR3: TGTGCCTGGCAGGGACTAGCGCTTGAGCAGTTCTTC.

This sequence joins TRBV5-5 and TRBJ2-2; unclear D gene. V lost 2 bases to trimming and J lost 6 bases, with 11 bases between them. Germline assignment: CDR1 SGHKS and CDR2 YYEKEE (reference sequence). CDR3 length: 14 residues. Here the CDR3 DNA reads TGTGCCAGCAGCTTAGCAATTGAGGCCGGGGAGCTGTTTTTT. This sequence encodes CASSLAIEAGELFF.

This clone was seen only once. The rearrangement joins TRBV29-1 to TRBJ2-7; possible D gene TRBD2, 6 bases. The CDR3 extends over 14 amino acids. Looked up from germline, CDR1 is SQVTM and CDR2 is ANQGSEA. Trimming took 6 bases from V and 4 from J, leaving 19 bases between them. The CDR3 DNA follows: TGCAGCGTAGCAGGGACTTCGGAAACTTACGAGCAGTACTTC. Encoded protein: CSVAGTSETYEQYF.

The count of this clone is one. The chain has TRBV10-3 and TRBJ2-7; perhaps TRBD2 as D (6 bases). The CDR3 runs to 12 residues. Germline CDR1 ENHRY, CDR2 SYGVKD. The V gene lost 8 bases and the J gene lost 0 bases, with 8 bases spanning the gap. As DNA, the CDR3 is TGTGCCATCCGGGACTTCTCCTACGAGCAGTACTTC. It codes for CAIRDFSYEQYF.

The gene calls are TRBV19 and TRBJ1-1; D uncertain. The CDR3 length is 15 residues. Looked up from germline, CDR1 is LNHDA and CDR2 is SQIVND (reference sequence). V lost 7 bases and J lost 4, with 19 bases in between. Here the CDR3 reads CASTKRGERPTEAFF. CDR3 in DNA: TGTGCCAGTACCAAAAGAGGCGAGAGACCCACTGAAGCTTTCTTT.

The chain couples TRBV19 to TRBJ2-1, with 15 nucleotides matching TRBD2. Germline V gene sequence: CDR1 LNHDA, CDR2 SQIVND (reference sequence). V lost 4 bases and J lost 0; bases outside the gene matches: 7. The CDR3 contains 19 residues. The CDR3 spells CASSTRTSGRASSYNEQFF. The CDR3 bases are TGTGCCAGTAGTACCCGGACTAGCGGGAGGGCCAGCTCCTACAATGAGCAGTTCTTC. Looking up the rest from reference TRBV19 and TRBJ2-1 gives the full variable domain: DGGITQSPKYLFRKEGQNVTLSCEQNLNHDAMYWYRQDPGQGLRLIYYSQIVNDFQKGDIAEGYSVSREKKESFPLTVTSAQKNPTAFYLCASSTRTSGRASSYNEQFFGPGTRLTVL.

J is TRBJ2-7 and V is TRBV6-6, with 11 bases that match TRBD1. Germline CDR1 is MNHNY and CDR2 is SVGAGI (reference sequence). Trimming cost V 2 bases and J 4 bases; bases outside gene matches: 4. The CDR3 has 15 residues. The CDR3 sequence is CASSYQGQGGYEQYF. CDR3 in DNA: TGTGCCAGCAGTTACCAGGGACAGGGGGGTTACGAGCAGTACTTC.

The chain has TRBV19 and TRBJ1-5, with TRBD1 identical over 9 bases. J gave up 0 bases and V 7 bases, and 10 bases lay outside the gene matches. The CDR3 runs 17 residues. CDR1 and CDR2 from the germline V gene are LNHDA and SQIVND (reference sequence). The CDR3 DNA is TGTGCCAGTACCCCTTCGGGACAGGGCTATAGCAATCAGCCCCAGCATTTT. Translated, it gives CASTPSGQGYSNQPQHF. The full variable domain, rest sourced from reference TRBV19 and TRBJ1-5, is DGGITQSPKYLFRKEGQNVTLSCEQNLNHDAMYWYRQDPGQGLRLIYYSQIVNDFQKGDIAEGYSVSREKKESFPLTVTSAQKNPTAFYLCASTPSGQGYSNQPQHFGDGTRLSIL.

This sequence joins TRBV27 and TRBJ2-2; 10 positions agree with TRBD1. The CDR3 consists of 17 residues. Germline V gene sequence: CDR1 MNHEY, CDR2 SMNVEV (reference sequence). V lost 7 bases to trimming and J lost 7 bases; unmatched junction nucleotides: 15. The CDR3 sequence is CASNLLGTGVRNGELFF. In nucleotides, the CDR3 is TGTGCCAGCAACCTCCTCGGGACAGGGGTTCGGAACGGGGAGCTGTTTTTT.

With respect to this clone: The sample has other DNA sequences that encode this CDR3 too. This rearrangement joins TRBV12-2 to TRBJ1-6; no DNA check was done on the table's D call, TRBD1. TRBV12-2 is deemed a pseudogene. The CDR3 loop spans 16 amino acids. The CDR3 here is CASRFYSGTVNSPLHF. CDR3 coding DNA: TGTGCAAGTCGCTTCTACTCCGGGACAGTTAATTCCCCCCTCCACTTT.